The clone carrying this T cell receptor (beta chain) came up a few times. Its antigen remains unidentified. The TCR beta library used iRepertoire HTBI primers with Arm-PCR amplification of CDR3. In the authors' methods: The study identified 50 to 70 TRBV and about 14 TRBJ segments across samples. TCRdb itself ran the multiplex PCR reads through MiXCR, one entry per CDR3 protein. The V and J calls here are based on TCRdb, not the publication. The table shows 600,000 to 850,000 distinct CDR3 sequences, with about 30% occurring only once. The V and J ends lost 1 base and 3 bases respectively, with 12 bases between them. This CDR3 spans 14 amino acids. Germline V CDR1 and CDR2: DFQATT, SNEGSKA (reference sequence). The sample belongs to a study of regulatory T cells in long-lasting Graves disease. Overall study results and limits: Accuracy might have suffered from few samples. TCR diversity in persistent Graves' patients was below that of newly diagnosed ones.

Time point indicated: persistent/refractory GD, antithyroid drugs over 5 years with positive TRAb. Isolated PBMC RNA provided the starting material for the TCR library. Patients all came to the study from an endocrinology department in Xi'an, China. The V call is TRBV20-1, the J call TRBJ1-1; D possibly corresponds to TRBD1 (5 bases). This TCR derives from a female donor with Graves disease. The sequenced sample was peripheral blood mononuclear cells (PBMCs), obtained when the disease was refractory, from a patient treated with antithyroid drugs. The CDR3 DNA sequence: TGCAGTGCTAGAGCCCCAGGGATGGACACTGAAGCTTTCTTT. Translated, it gives CSARAPGMDTEAFF.